This T cell receptor (beta chain) was identified in a study of T cell repertoires in cytomegalovirus infection. This clonotype has ten or more counts. TCRdb reprocessed the reads via MiXCR and lists one record per CDR3 protein. This table holds hundreds of thousands of distinct CDR3 sequences, 9.6% found once. This CDR3 is 14 amino acids long. Germline CDR1 SGHTA, CDR2 FQGTGA. The ends were cut back, 2 bases at V and 5 bases at J, with 12 bases in the middle. The chain has TRBV7-3 and TRBJ1-1; no reliable D call. This sequence originates from a human donor in good health (CMV status not recorded). Some clones in this sample may be carry-over from other donors' samples. The sample comprised PBMCs. The CDR3 loop reads CASSLAGYQTEAFF. The CDR3 bases are TGTGCCAGCAGCTTAGCGGGGTATCAGACTGAAGCTTTCTTT.